This TCR beta chain was observed in a study of beta chain features in type 1 diabetes. In its sample, this clone was seen a few times. The antigen is unknown. Study results and limitations: Compared to healthy donors, patients appeared to have naive, central memory and Treg TCRB repertoires that were more alike. Cells with high TCR expression could be over-represented when cDNA is sequenced. Reduced insertions and increased deletions marked VDJ junctions in type 1 diabetes patients.

Sequencing targeted expressed TCRB transcripts, as all isolated RNA had been reverse transcribed. Deep immunoSEQ sequencing covered naive, central memory and regulatory T cell samples. The data were produced by immunoSEQ multiplex PCR, yet TCRdb's version contains in-frame clones alone and is incomplete. The data show 900,000 or so clones, 15% to 20% seen once. Sequencing input: naive CD4+ T cells from blood. The TCR sequence derives from a young woman in good health.

CDR3 DNA: TGTGCCACCCGAGCTCTGGGGACGGTGGATGAAAAACTGTTTTTT. The encoded protein is CATRALGTVDEKLFF. The chain is built from TRBV10-3 and TRBJ1-4, with D maybe TRBD1 (5 bases). Trimming took 10 bases from V and 6 from J, leaving 21 bases between them. This CDR3 region has 15 residues. Germline CDR1 reads ENHRY; CDR2 reads SYGVKD.